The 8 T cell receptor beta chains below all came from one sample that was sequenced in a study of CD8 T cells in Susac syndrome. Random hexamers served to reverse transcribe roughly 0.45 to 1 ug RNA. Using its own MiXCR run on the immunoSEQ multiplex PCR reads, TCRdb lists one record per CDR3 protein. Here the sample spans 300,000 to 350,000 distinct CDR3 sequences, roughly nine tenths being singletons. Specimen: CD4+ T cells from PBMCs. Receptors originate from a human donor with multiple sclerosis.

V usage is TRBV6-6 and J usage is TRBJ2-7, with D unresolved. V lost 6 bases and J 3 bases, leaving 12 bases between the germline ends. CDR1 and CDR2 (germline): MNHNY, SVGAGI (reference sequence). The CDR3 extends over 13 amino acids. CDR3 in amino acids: CASSNARDYEQYF. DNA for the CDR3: TGTGCCAGCAGCAACGCCAGAGACTACGAGCAGTACTTC.

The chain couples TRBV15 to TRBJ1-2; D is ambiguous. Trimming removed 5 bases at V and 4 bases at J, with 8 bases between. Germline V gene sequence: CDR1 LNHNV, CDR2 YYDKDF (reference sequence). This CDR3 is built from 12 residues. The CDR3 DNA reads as TGTGCCACCAGCTCACCAATCTATGGCTACACCTTC. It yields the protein CATSSPIYGYTF.

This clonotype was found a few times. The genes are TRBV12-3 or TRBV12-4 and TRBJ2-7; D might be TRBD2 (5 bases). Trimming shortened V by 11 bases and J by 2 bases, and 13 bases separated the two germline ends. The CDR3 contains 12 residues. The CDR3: CACGPAPYEQYF. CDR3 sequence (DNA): TGTGCCTGCGGGCCCGCGCCCTACGAGCAGTACTTC.

CDR3 amino acids: CASSRGGTGFQETQYF. CDR3 nucleotides: TGCGCCAGCAGCCGGGGCGGGACCGGGTTTCAAGAGACCCAGTACTTC. The rearrangement links TRBV4-1 to TRBJ2-5, with D maybe TRBD2 (6 bases). Germline-derived CDR1 and CDR2 are MGHRA and YSYEKL. V gave up 4 bases and J gave up 2 bases, with 17 bases separating them. The CDR3 covers 16 residues.

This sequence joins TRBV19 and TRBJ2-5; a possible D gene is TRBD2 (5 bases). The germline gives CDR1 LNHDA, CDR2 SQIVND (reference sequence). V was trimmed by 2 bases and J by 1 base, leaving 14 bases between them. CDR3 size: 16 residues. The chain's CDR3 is CASSISGTRSQETQYF. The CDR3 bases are TGTGCCAGTAGTATATCAGGCACTAGAAGCCAAGAGACCCAGTACTTC.

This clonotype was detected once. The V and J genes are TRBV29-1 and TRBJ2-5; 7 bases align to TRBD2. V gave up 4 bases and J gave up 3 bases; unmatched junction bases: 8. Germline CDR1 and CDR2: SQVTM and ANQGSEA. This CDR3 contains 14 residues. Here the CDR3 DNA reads TGCAGCGTTGGCGGGAGCTTGGGGGAAGAGACCCAGTACTTC. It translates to CSVGGSLGEETQYF.

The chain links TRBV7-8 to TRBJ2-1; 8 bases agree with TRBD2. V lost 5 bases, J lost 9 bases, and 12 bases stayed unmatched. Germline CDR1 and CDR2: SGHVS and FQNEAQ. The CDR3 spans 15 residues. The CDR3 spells CASSPAGVIYLEQFF. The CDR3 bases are TGTGCCAGCAGCCCAGCGGGGGTTATTTACCTTGAGCAGTTCTTC. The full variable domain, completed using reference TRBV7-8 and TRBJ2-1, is GAGVSQSPRYKVAKRGQDVALRCDPISGHVSLFWYQQALGQGPEFLTYFQNEAQLDKSGLPSDRFFAERPEGSVSTLKIQRTQQEDSAVYLCASSPAGVIYLEQFFGPGTRLTVL.

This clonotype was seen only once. CDR3 in amino acids: CASSFQGGQGDTQYF. In DNA form, the CDR3 reads TGTGCCAGCAGCTTTCAAGGGGGGCAAGGGGATACGCAGTATTTT. This rearrangement joins TRBV7-9 to TRBJ2-3; D possibly matches TRBD1 or TRBD2 (6 bases each). Trimming left V 3 bases short and J 6 bases short, with 16 bases between. This CDR3 region has 15 residues. Germline CDR1 is SEHNR and CDR2 is FQNEAQ (reference sequence).